A single sample is the source of the 3 T cell receptor beta chains below, sequenced in a study of OX40 agonist ivuxolimab in advanced cancers. Repertoires were generated with immunoSEQ multiplex PCR, while TCRdb's copy carries only in-frame clones and drops some. The sample includes more than 50,000 clones, 70% to 80% of them seen just once. Here the sequenced sample was CD4+ or CD8+ T cells sorted from blood, taken in a trial of the OX40 agonist ivuxolimab. The receptors come from an adult with an advanced solid tumor such as melanoma, head and neck, liver or kidney cancer.

The chain uses TRBV7-3 and TRBJ2-3, with D possibly TRBD2 on 5 matching bases. Trimming left V 1 base short and J 4 bases short, with 9 bases between. Germline loops: CDR1 SGHTA, CDR2 FQGTGA. CDR3 size: 14 residues. Here the CDR3 DNA reads TGTGCCAGCAGCTTAATGCTAGCACCAGATACGCAGTATTTT. This translates into CASSLMLAPDTQYF.

The rearrangement uses TRBV19 and TRBJ2-1; a possible D gene is TRBD2 (5 bases). The CDR3 extends over 14 amino acids. V lost 4 bases and J lost 8, with 15 bases in between. Germline V lookup: CDR1 LNHDA, CDR2 SQIVND (reference sequence). For the CDR3, the DNA is TGTGCCAGTAGTAATCCTTCCTCGAGGGATGAGCAGTTCTTC. Translation: CASSNPSSRDEQFF.

J is TRBJ2-3 and V is TRBV11-2; 7 nucleotides align to TRBD2. There are 16 residues in the CDR3. Germline V lookup: CDR1 SGHAT, CDR2 FQNNGV. The J segment lost 5 bases and the V segment lost 4 bases, leaving 12 bases of the junction unmatched. The DNA of the CDR3 is TGTGCCAGCAGCTCATCCCGACTAGCAATCATAGATACGCAGTATTTT. It specifies CASSSSRLAIIDTQYF.